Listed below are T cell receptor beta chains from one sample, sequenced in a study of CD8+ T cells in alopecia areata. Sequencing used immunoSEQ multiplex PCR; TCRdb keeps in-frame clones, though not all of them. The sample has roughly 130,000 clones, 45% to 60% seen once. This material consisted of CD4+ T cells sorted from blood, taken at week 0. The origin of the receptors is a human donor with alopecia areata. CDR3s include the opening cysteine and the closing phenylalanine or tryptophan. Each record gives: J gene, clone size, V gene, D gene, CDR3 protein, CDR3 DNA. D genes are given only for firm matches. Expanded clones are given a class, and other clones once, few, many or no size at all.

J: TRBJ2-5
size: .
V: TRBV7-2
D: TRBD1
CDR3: CASRTGGDVETQYF
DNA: TGTGCCAGCCGGACAGGGGGCGACGTTGAGACCCAGTACTTC

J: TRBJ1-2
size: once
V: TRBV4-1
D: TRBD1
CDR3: CASSQEKRQGKVYGYTF
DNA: TGCGCCAGCAGCCAAGAAAAAAGACAGGGGAAGGTCTATGGCTACACCTTC

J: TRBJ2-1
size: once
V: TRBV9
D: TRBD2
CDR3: CASSVGGGGYYNEQFF
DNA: TGTGCCAGCAGCGTAGGCGGCGGGGGTTACTACAATGAGCAGTTCTTC

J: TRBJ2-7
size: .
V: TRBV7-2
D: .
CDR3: CASSFTITTIETYEQYF
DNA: TGTGCCAGCAGCTTTACAATAACTACCATCGAAACCTACGAGCAGTACTTC

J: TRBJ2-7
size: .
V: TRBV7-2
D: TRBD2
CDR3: CASSFPPSGRAGEQYF
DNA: TGTGCCAGCAGCTTCCCTCCTAGCGGCCGAGCGGGGGAGCAGTACTTC

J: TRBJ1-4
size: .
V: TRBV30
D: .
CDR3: CAWSVLGRANEKLFF
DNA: TGTGCCTGGAGTGTACTAGGGCGCGCTAATGAAAAACTGTTTTTT

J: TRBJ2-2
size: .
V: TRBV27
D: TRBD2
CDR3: CASSFRAGPANTGELFF
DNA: TGTGCCAGCAGTTTTAGAGCGGGGCCGGCGAACACCGGGGAGCTGTTTTTT

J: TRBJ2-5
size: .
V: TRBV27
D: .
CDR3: CASSRSHLETQYF
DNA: TGTGCCAGCAGTAGATCACATTTGGAGACCCAGTACTTC

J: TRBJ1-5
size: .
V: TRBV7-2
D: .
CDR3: CASSLSGYNQPQHF
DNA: TGTGCCAGCAGCTTGTCTGGTTACAATCAGCCCCAGCATTTT

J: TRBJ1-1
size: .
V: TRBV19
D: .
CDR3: CASSGFHRNTEAFF
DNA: TGTGCCAGTAGTGGTTTTCATAGGAACACTGAAGCTTTCTTT

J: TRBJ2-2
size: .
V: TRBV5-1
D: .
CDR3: CASSLDRSPTGELFF
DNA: TGCGCCAGCAGCTTGGATAGGTCTCCCACCGGGGAGCTGTTTTTT

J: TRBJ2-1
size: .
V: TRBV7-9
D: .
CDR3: CASSSNYGSSYNEQFF
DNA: TGTGCCAGCAGCTCCAACTATGGTTCCTCCTACAATGAGCAGTTCTTC

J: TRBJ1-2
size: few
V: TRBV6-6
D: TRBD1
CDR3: CASRRQGGSEDGYTF
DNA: TGTGCCAGCAGAAGACAAGGGGGCTCAGAGGATGGCTACACCTTC

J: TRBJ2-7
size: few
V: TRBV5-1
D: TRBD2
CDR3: CASSLTGRGLGSYEQYF
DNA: TGCGCCAGCAGCTTGACCGGACGAGGACTAGGAAGCTACGAGCAGTACTTC

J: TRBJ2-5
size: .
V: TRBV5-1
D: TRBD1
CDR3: CASSPGGPAETQYF
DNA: TGCGCCAGCAGCCCAGGGGGTCCTGCCGAGACCCAGTACTTC

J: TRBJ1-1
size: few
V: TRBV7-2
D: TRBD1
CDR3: CASSTQGDTEAFF
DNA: TGTGCCAGCAGCACACAGGGGGACACTGAAGCTTTCTTT

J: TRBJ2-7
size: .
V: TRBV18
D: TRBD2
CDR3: CASSPRGARYEQYF
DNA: TGTGCCAGCTCACCGCGGGGGGCACGGTACGAGCAGTACTTC

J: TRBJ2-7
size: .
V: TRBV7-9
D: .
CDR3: CASSLRGFGDSYEQYF
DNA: TGTGCCAGCAGCCTCCGTGGGTTCGGCGACTCTTACGAGCAGTACTTC

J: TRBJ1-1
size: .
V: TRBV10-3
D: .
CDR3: CASTPGRGRNTEAFF
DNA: TGTGCCAGCACCCCCGGGCGGGGGAGGAACACTGAAGCTTTCTTT

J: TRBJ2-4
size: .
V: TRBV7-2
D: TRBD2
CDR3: CASSLSRSGRAKNIQYF
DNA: TGTGCCAGCAGCTTATCCAGGAGCGGGAGGGCCAAAAACATTCAGTACTTC

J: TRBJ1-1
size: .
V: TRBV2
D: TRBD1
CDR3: CASSVHWGRGRGTEAFF
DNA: TGTGCCAGCAGTGTTCATTGGGGCAGGGGGCGCGGGACTGAAGCTTTCTTT

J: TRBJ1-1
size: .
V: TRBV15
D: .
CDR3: CATSRDVVHTEAFF
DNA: TGTGCCACCAGCAGAGATGTGGTCCACACTGAAGCTTTCTTT

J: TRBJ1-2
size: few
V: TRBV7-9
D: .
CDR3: CASSGGIGYTF
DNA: TGTGCCAGCAGTGGGGGGATTGGCTACACCTTC

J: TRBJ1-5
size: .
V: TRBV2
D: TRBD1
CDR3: CASGRDRGDQPQHF
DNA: TGTGCCAGCGGTAGAGACAGGGGAGATCAGCCCCAGCATTTT

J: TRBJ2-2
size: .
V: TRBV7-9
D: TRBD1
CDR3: CASSLTSGGFPGELFF
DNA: TGTGCCAGCAGCTTGACCTCAGGGGGCTTTCCCGGGGAGCTGTTTTTT

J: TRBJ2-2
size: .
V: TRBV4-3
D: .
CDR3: CASSQTGITNTGELFF
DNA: TGCGCCAGCAGCCAAACAGGGATTACGAACACCGGGGAGCTGTTTTTT

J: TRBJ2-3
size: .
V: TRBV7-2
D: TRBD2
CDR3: CASSLEERGGTDTQYF
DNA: TGTGCCAGCAGCTTAGAGGAGCGGGGGGGCACAGATACGCAGTATTTT

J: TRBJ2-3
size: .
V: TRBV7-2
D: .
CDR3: CASSIGPSTDTQYF
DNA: TGTGCCAGCAGCATCGGACCTAGCACAGATACGCAGTATTTT

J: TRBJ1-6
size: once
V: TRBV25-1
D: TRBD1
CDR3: CASSEPQGAGSPLHF
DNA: TGTGCCAGCAGTGAACCGCAGGGGGCGGGTTCACCCCTCCACTTT

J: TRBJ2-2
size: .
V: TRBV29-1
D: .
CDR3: CSVIIPNTGELFF
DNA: TGCAGCGTGATCATTCCGAACACCGGGGAGCTGTTTTTT

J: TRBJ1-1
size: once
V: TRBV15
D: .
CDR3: CATSRDTGAEAFF
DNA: TGTGCCACCAGCAGAGACACTGGAGCTGAAGCTTTCTTT

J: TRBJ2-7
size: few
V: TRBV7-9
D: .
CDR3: CASSRDTYEQYF
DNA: TGTGCCAGCAGCCGGGACACCTACGAGCAGTACTTC

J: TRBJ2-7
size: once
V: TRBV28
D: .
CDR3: CASSLIGQITYEQYF
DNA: TGTGCCAGCAGTTTGATAGGACAGATAACCTACGAGCAGTACTTC

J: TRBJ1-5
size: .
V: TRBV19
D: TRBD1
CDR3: CASSLGQGSNQPQHF
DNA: TGTGCCAGTAGTTTGGGACAGGGAAGCAATCAGCCCCAGCATTTT

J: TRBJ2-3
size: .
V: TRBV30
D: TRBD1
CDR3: CAWRETGTDTQYF
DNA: TGTGCCTGGAGAGAGACAGGGACAGATACGCAGTATTTT

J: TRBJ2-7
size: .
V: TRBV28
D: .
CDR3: CASTPPIRGEQYEQYF
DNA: TGTGCCAGCACCCCTCCCATAAGGGGCGAACAATACGAGCAGTACTTC

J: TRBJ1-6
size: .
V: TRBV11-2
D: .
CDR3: CASSSPLGSYNSPLHF
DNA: TGTGCCAGCAGCTCACCTCTCGGGTCGTATAATTCACCCCTCCACTTT

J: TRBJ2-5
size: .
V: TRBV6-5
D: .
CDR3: CASSYRWNKRETQYF
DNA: TGTGCCAGCAGTTACAGGTGGAACAAACGGGAGACCCAGTACTTC

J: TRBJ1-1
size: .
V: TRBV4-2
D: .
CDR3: CASSPREQADTEAFF
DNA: TGTGCCAGCAGCCCCCGGGAACAGGCTGACACTGAAGCTTTCTTT

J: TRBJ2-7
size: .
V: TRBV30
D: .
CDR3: CAWSVLGDEQYF
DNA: TGTGCCTGGAGTGTATTAGGGGACGAGCAGTACTTC

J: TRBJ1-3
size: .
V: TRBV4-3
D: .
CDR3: CASSQESGNTIYF
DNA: TGCGCCAGCAGCCAAGAATCGGGAAACACCATATATTTT

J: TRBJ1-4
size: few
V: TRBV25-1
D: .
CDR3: CASTGGGELFF
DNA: TGTGCCAGCACCGGTGGGGGAGAACTGTTTTTT

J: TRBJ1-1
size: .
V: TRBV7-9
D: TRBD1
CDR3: CASSSNRGRSEAFF
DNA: TGTGCCAGCAGCTCAAACAGGGGGCGATCTGAAGCTTTCTTT

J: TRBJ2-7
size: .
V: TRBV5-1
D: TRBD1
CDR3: CASSSGTGVRRDYEQYF
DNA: TGCGCCAGCAGCTCCGGGACAGGGGTACGTCGGGATTACGAGCAGTACTTC

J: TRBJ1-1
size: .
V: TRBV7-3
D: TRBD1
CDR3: CASGQAANTEAFF
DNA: TGTGCCAGCGGACAGGCGGCGAACACTGAAGCTTTCTTT

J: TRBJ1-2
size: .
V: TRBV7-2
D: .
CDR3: CASSVGPPGYTF
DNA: TGTGCCAGCAGCGTAGGGCCTCCTGGCTACACCTTC

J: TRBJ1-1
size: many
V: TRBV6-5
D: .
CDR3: CASSYDRKANTEAFF
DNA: TGTGCCAGCAGTTATGACAGGAAGGCGAACACTGAAGCTTTCTTT

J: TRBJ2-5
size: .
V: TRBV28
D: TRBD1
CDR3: CASSSLGQGQETQYF
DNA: TGTGCCAGCAGTTCCCTCGGACAGGGGCAAGAGACCCAGTACTTC

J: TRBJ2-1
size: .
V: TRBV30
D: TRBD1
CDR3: CARSRDRGSSYNEQFF
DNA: TGTGCCCGGAGTCGGGACAGGGGTAGCTCCTACAATGAGCAGTTCTTC

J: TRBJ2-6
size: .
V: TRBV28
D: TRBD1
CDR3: CASSQPGQGAAGANVLTF
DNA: TGTGCCAGCAGTCAGCCGGGACAGGGGGCTGCTGGGGCCAACGTCCTGACTTTC

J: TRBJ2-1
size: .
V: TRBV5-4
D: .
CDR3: CASSRKTDPDEQFF
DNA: TGTGCCAGCAGCCGAAAGACCGATCCGGATGAGCAGTTCTTC

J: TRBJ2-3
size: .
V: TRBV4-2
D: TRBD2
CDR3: CASSQEASGGLSTDTQYF
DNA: TGTGCCAGCAGCCAAGAAGCTAGCGGGGGCCTAAGCACAGATACGCAGTATTTT

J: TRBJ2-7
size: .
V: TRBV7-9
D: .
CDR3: CASSYMLVGEQYF
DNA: TGTGCCAGCAGCTACATGTTGGTGGGGGAGCAGTACTTC

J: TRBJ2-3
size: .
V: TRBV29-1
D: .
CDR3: CSIMNTDTQYF
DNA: TGCAGCATCATGAACACAGATACGCAGTATTTT